These T cell receptor beta chains were read from a single sample in a study of regulatory T cells in long-lasting Graves disease. A single record per CDR3 protein comes from TCRdb applying MiXCR to the multiplex PCR reads. The data hold roughly 380,000 distinct CDR3 sequences, with roughly 15% observed a single time. The input for sequencing was peripheral blood mononuclear cells (PBMCs), taken at new diagnosis, from a patient treated with antithyroid drugs. The receptors were gathered from a female donor with Graves disease. CDR3s include the opening cysteine and the closing phenylalanine or tryptophan. A D gene is named only where the DNA matches it firmly. Clone size is given for some rows only: seen once, a few or many times, or a class if the clone is expanded.

clone_size	j_call	d_call	v_call	cdr3_nt	cdr3_aa
many	TRBJ1-6	TRBD1	TRBV12-3/TRBV12-4	TGTGCCAGCAGTTCCGGACAGGGCCTTAATTCACCCCTCCACTTT	CASSSGQGLNSPLHF
many	TRBJ1-5	TRBD1	TRBV2	TGTGCCAGCACCGTAGGACAGGGCGAGGATCAGCCCCAGCATTTT	CASTVGQGEDQPQHF
many	TRBJ2-7	TRBD1	TRBV15	TGTGCCACCAGCATCGACAGGGTTGGGGAGCAGTACTTC	CATSIDRVGEQYF
many	TRBJ2-3	NA	TRBV6-5	TGTGCCAGCAGTTACTCCCTAGGCACAGATACGCAGTATTTT	CASSYSLGTDTQYF
NA	TRBJ1-5	NA	TRBV5-1	TGCGCCAGCAGCTGTAGGGACATCCCACAGCCCCAGCATTTT	CASSCRDIPQPQHF
many	TRBJ1-2	TRBD1	TRBV5-1	TGCGCCAGCAGCCAAACTACGACAGGGCCCTATGGCTACACCTTC	CASSQTTTGPYGYTF
many	TRBJ2-7	TRBD2	TRBV7-2	TGTGCCAGCAGCCCCGACGGGGGGACCTACGAGCAGTACTTC	CASSPDGGTYEQYF
NA	TRBJ2-5	NA	TRBV20-1	TGCAGTGCCTACGCGGGACCCCCCGAAGAGACCCAGTACTTC	CSAYAGPPEETQYF
many	TRBJ1-5	NA	TRBV27	TGTGCCAGCAGTGCTAGCAATCAGCCCCAGCATTTT	CASSASNQPQHF
few	TRBJ2-5	TRBD2	TRBV20-1	TGCAGTGCCCGTAGCGGGGGGTCCCAAGAGACCCAGTACTTC	CSARSGGSQETQYF
NA	TRBJ1-2	NA	TRBV12-3/TRBV12-4	TGTGCCAGCAGTTTATCACAGAACTTTGGCTACACCTTC	CASSLSQNFGYTF
many	TRBJ2-6	NA	TRBV7-9	TGTGCCAGCAGCGGGTCTGGGGCCAACGTCCTGACTTTC	CASSGSGANVLTF
many	TRBJ1-2	NA	TRBV2	TGTGCCAGCACCCCGGGGAGGGCACCCCTTGGGATTGGCTACACCTTC	CASTPGRAPLGIGYTF
NA	TRBJ1-2	NA	TRBV6-1	TGTGCCAGCAGAAACCCAGGGGTTAACTATGGCTACACCTTC	CASRNPGVNYGYTF
many	TRBJ2-1	NA	TRBV20-1	TGCAGTGCTAGAGTGGCAAGAGAGCCCCTCTACAATGAGCAGTTCTTC	CSARVAREPLYNEQFF
few	TRBJ2-3	TRBD2	TRBV29-1	TGCAGCGTTGAATGGCCTGGGACTAGCGGGAGTTTGCCGAGGACAGATACGCAGTATTTT	CSVEWPGTSGSLPRTDTQYF
NA	TRBJ1-5	NA	TRBV4-1	TGCGCCAGCAGCCAAGGGCAGAGGAGCAATCAGCCCCAGCATTTT	CASSQGQRSNQPQHF
many	TRBJ2-2	NA	TRBV6-1	TGTGCCAGCAGTCCCGGGGGCGAAACCGGGGAGCTGTTTTTT	CASSPGGETGELFF
NA	TRBJ2-3	NA	TRBV10-3	TGTGCCATCAGTGAAGGCCCTCACCCGGGACCCATGACGCAGTATTTT	CAISEGPHPGPMTQYF
many	TRBJ1-1	TRBD1	TRBV13	TGTGCCAGCAGCTTAGTGACAGGGTACCCTGAAGCTTTCTTT	CASSLVTGYPEAFF
many	TRBJ2-1	TRBD1	TRBV28	TGTGCCAGCAGTTTATTTTTGAGGGACAGGGGAGGCTCCTACAATGAGCAGTTCTTC	CASSLFLRDRGGSYNEQFF
NA	TRBJ1-6	TRBD1	TRBV5-1	TGTGCCACCAAACTGACAGGGCGGAATTCACCCCTCCACTTT	CATKLTGRNSPLHF
many	TRBJ2-7	TRBD1	TRBV4-3	TGCGCCAGCAGCCAAGAAACCCGACAGGGGAAGTACTTC	CASSQETRQGKYF
many	TRBJ2-1	NA	TRBV28	TGTGCCAGCAGTTTAGGGCAGGGATTCTCTGAGCAGTTCTTC	CASSLGQGFSEQFF
many	TRBJ2-1	TRBD2	TRBV20-1	TGCAGTGCTACCCGGGGGGGCCGTAGCCATGAGCAGTTCTTC	CSATRGGRSHEQFF
many	TRBJ2-5	TRBD2	TRBV6-2/TRBV6-3	TGTGCCAGCAGTTATTTAGCGGGGGCCGAAGAGACCCAGTACTTC	CASSYLAGAEETQYF
many	TRBJ2-5	NA	TRBV7-7	TGTGCCAGCAGCTTAGGGGGAACGGGACCAAGTCAAGAGACCCAGTACTTC	CASSLGGTGPSQETQYF
many	TRBJ2-7	TRBD1	TRBV11-1	TGTGCCAGCAGCTCCAGGGGGCTCGGGTCCTACGAGCAGTACTTC	CASSSRGLGSYEQYF